These 11 T cell receptor beta chains originate from one sample sequenced in a study of Ad26.COV2.S vaccination and SARS-CoV-2 variants. Assay: immunoSEQ multiplex PCR; the TCRdb copy retains only in-frame clones and omits some. Altogether around 350,000 clones are present, roughly 81% being singletons, with the ten largest covering about 3.3%. The treatment denotes: some 19 received Ad26.COV2.S at low or high dose, single or two shots; several received placebo; per-sample allocation not given. Each sample was drawn 63 days after the first injection (of vaccine or placebo). The starting material was peripheral blood, obtained in a trial of Ad26.COV2.S vaccine versus placebo. The source is a person between 18 and 65 years old who received the Ad26.COV2.S COVID-19 vaccine or a placebo.

The genes are TRBV28 and TRBJ2-1; 9 nucleotides agree with TRBD2. With 5 bases clipped from V and 1 base from J, the junction kept 12 bases outside the gene matches. This CDR3 contains 18 residues. CDR1 and CDR2 from the germline V gene are MDHEN and SYDVKM. The CDR3 protein is CASSLDFLTSGSYNEQFF. The DNA of the CDR3 is TGTGCCAGCAGTCTCGACTTCCTGACTAGCGGTTCCTACAATGAGCAGTTCTTC.

This chain uses TRBV28 with TRBJ2-1; D is perhaps TRBD2 (6 bases). Germline-derived CDR1 and CDR2 are MDHEN and SYDVKM. V dropped 2 bases and J dropped 0 bases, with 11 bases sitting between them. CDR3 length: 16 residues. The CDR3 DNA sequence: TGTGCCAGCAGTTTACTAACTAGCCTCTCCTACAATGAGCAGTTCTTC. Protein: CASSLLTSLSYNEQFF.

The chain combines TRBV19 with TRBJ2-7; no firm D call. Trimming pared 1 base from V and 0 bases from J, leaving 13 bases between. The germline V gene encodes CDR1 LNHDA and CDR2 SQIVND (reference sequence). The length of the CDR3 is 16 residues. The CDR3 bases are TGTGCCAGTAGTATAGTCGACGGATACCGCTCCTACGAGCAGTACTTC. Translated, it gives CASSIVDGYRSYEQYF.

V is TRBV6-5 and J is TRBJ1-1; 7 bases line up with TRBD1. This CDR3 contains 15 residues. V trimming: 2 bases; J trimming: 5 bases; junction bases outside the gene matches: 8. CDR1 MNHEY and CDR2 SVGAGI come from the germline V gene. CDR3 DNA: TGTGCCAGCAGTTACAATAGGCAGGGGGGAACTGAAGCTTTCTTT. The encoded protein is CASSYNRQGGTEAFF.

The CDR3 DNA sequence: TGTGCCAGCAGTTTAAGGACAGCGGTAAACGAGCAGTACTTC. This translates into CASSLRTAVNEQYF. The rearrangement uses TRBV27 and TRBJ2-7; D is perhaps TRBD1 (6 bases). The CDR3 loop spans 14 amino acids. Germline CDR1 reads MNHEY; CDR2 reads SMNVEV (reference sequence). V shed 2 bases and J shed 5 bases, with 13 bases lying between them.

The CDR3 region is CASSPLKAGQETQYF. The DNA for the CDR3 is TGTGCCAGCTCACCACTCAAGGCGGGCCAAGAGACCCAGTACTTC. The rearrangement links TRBV18 to TRBJ2-5, with D possibly being TRBD2 (5 bases). The CDR3 is made up of 15 amino acids. Trimming took off 1 base at V and 1 base at J, with 10 bases between the two ends. CDR1 and CDR2 (germline): KGHSH, LQKENI.

The J gene is TRBJ2-7, the V gene TRBV6-1, with 9 bases aligning to TRBD1. From germline, CDR1 is MNHNS and CDR2 SASEGT. The CDR3 loop spans 16 amino acids. V lost 4 bases, J lost 3 bases, and 10 bases stayed unmatched. The CDR3 DNA sequence: TGTGCCAGCAGTGGAGACGGACAGGGGCATTTCTACGAGCAGTACTTC. Protein: CASSGDGQGHFYEQYF.

This clone was found once. The gene calls are TRBV10-3 and TRBJ2-6, with 7 nucleotides matching TRBD1. CDR3 length equals 15 residues. In germline, CDR1 is ENHRY, CDR2 SYGVKD. V lost 10 bases to trimming and J lost 0 bases; unmatched junction nucleotides: 6. CDR3 bases: TGTGCCACCGGGGACAGTTACTCTGGGGCCAACGTCCTGACTTTC. Protein sequence: CATGDSYSGANVLTF.

This chain links TRBV5-1 with TRBJ1-6; tentative D call: TRBD1 (6 bases). The germline CDR1 and CDR2 sequences are SGHRS and YFSETQ. Trimming pared 4 bases from V and 5 bases from J, leaving 16 bases between. CDR3 length: 16 residues. The CDR3: CASSHKGQSDNSPLHF. CDR3 bases: TGCGCCAGCAGCCATAAAGGACAGTCAGATAATTCACCCCTCCACTTT.

The chain has TRBV6-5 and TRBJ2-6; possibly TRBD1 for D (5 bases). The CDR3 spans 15 residues. Germline V gene data show CDR1 as MNHEY and CDR2 as SVGAGI. The V end was cut by 5 bases, the J end by 0 bases, with 8 bases between. This CDR3 is CASSRQSSGANVLTF. In DNA form, the CDR3 reads TGTGCCAGCAGTAGACAGAGCTCTGGGGCCAACGTCCTGACTTTC.

This chain links TRBV29-1 with TRBJ1-4, with D tentatively TRBD1 (5 bases). CDR3 length: 14 residues. Germline V CDR1 and CDR2: SQVTM, ANQGSEA. Trimming left V 7 bases short and J 8 bases short, with 20 bases between. The CDR3 coding sequence is TGCAGCGCTTGGGGAGGGGCTTTCTACGAAAAACTGTTTTTT. Translating it yields CSAWGGAFYEKLFF.